The clone carrying this TCR beta chain was seen at least ten times. These data belong to a study of T cells after yellow fever vaccination. TCRdb recomputed calls from the 5' RACE reads with MiXCR, one row per CDR3 protein. This sample has about 110,000 distinct CDR3 sequences; 8.4% occur once, and the top ten carry 25%. This CDR3 has 12 amino acids. V lost 7 bases and J 0 bases, leaving 7 bases between the germline ends. CDR1 is SEHNR, CDR2 FQNEAQ, per germline (reference sequence). The V call is TRBV7-9, the J call TRBJ2-7; no clear D gene. Source: CD8+ T cells sorted from PBMCs, taken 45 days after the yellow fever booster vaccination. This receptor was obtained from a young man who received the YFV17D yellow fever vaccine. The CDR3 nucleotides read TGTGCCAGCAACGCCAACTCCTACGAGCAGTACTTC. This sequence encodes CASNANSYEQYF.